This T cell receptor (beta chain) came from a study of T-cell memory formation after mild COVID-19. This clonotype showed up just a few times. The V gene lost 8 bases and the J gene lost 4 bases, with 16 bases spanning the gap. This CDR3 has 15 amino acids. CDR1 is SGHRS, CDR2 YFSETQ, per germline. TCRdb redid the calling of the 5' RACE reads with MiXCR, one entry per CDR3 protein. This sample carries more than 250,000 distinct CDR3 sequences, roughly 18% of them seen once, and the ten largest clones take roughly 24%. Sequencing used PBMCs or a T cell subset sorted from them (not recorded which). The chain is built from TRBV5-1 and TRBJ2-6; D is unresolved. This TCR was recovered from a man younger than 30 who had mild COVID-19 (a few samples of this study predate the infection). Cell type and time point are not known. The CDR3 reads CASETDGSGANVLTF. The CDR3 bases are TGCGCCAGTGAAACCGATGGGTCCGGGGCCAACGTCCTGACTTTC. Looking up the rest from reference TRBV5-1 and TRBJ2-6 gives the full variable domain: KAGVTQTPRYLIKTRGQQVTLSCSPISGHRSVSWYQQTPGQGLQFLFEYFSETQRNKGNFPGRFSGRQFSNSRSEMNVSTLELGDSALYLCASETDGSGANVLTFGAGSRLTVL.